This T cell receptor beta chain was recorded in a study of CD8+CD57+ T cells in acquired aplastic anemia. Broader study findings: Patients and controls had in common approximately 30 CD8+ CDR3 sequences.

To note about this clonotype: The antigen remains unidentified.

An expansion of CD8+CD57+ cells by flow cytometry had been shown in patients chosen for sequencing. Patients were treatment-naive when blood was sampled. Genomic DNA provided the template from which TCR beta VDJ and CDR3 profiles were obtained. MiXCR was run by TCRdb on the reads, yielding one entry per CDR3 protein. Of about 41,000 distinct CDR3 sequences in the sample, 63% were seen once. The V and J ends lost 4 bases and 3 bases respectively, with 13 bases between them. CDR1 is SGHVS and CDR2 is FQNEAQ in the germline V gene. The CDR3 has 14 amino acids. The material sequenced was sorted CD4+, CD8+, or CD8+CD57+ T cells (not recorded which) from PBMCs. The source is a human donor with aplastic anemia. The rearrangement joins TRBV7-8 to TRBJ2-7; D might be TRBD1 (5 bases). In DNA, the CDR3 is TGTGCCAGCAGCTCCCCGGGCACAGGCTACGAGCAGTACTTC. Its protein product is CASSSPGTGYEQYF. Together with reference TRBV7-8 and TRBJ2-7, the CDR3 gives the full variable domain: GAGVSQSPRYKVAKRGQDVALRCDPISGHVSLFWYQQALGQGPEFLTYFQNEAQLDKSGLPSDRFFAERPEGSVSTLKIQRTQQEDSAVYLCASSSPGTGYEQYFGPGTRLTVT.